The present TCR beta chain was sequenced within a study of sequential checkpoint blockade in melanoma. Study information: Maintenance nivolumab came after either treatment sequence. 75 to 95 pretreatment tumor DNA samples were TCRβ immunosequenced.

General observations from the study: Patients with week-13 increases in T-cell fraction and clonality benefited about 30 times more often. PD-L1 staining and CD8+ counts, not mutational load, tracked tumor T-cell clonality.

Stated treatment: randomized to nivolumab then ipilimumab (arm A) or the reverse (arm B). The CDR3 has 16 amino acids. The germline CDR1 and CDR2 sequences are MNHGY and SAAAGT. Trimming shortened V by 0 bases and J by 1 base, and 10 bases separated the two germline ends. This clone counts as medium-sized (0.01 to 0.1%). Its antigen is undetermined. Profiling relied on immunoSEQ multiplex PCR, and the TCRdb table lists in-frame clones only, not all of them. The sample lists fewer than 6,500 clones; 20% to 25% were seen once. The source of this sequence is a human donor with melanoma. The source was tumor tissue (inferred from file names), collected from a patient given nivolumab and ipilimumab in sequence. This sequence joins TRBV6-8 and TRBJ2-1, with D unclear. The CDR3 loop reads CASSYSAISSYNEQFF. The CDR3 nucleotides read TGTGCCAGCAGTTACTCGGCGATTAGTTCCTACAATGAGCAGTTCTTC.